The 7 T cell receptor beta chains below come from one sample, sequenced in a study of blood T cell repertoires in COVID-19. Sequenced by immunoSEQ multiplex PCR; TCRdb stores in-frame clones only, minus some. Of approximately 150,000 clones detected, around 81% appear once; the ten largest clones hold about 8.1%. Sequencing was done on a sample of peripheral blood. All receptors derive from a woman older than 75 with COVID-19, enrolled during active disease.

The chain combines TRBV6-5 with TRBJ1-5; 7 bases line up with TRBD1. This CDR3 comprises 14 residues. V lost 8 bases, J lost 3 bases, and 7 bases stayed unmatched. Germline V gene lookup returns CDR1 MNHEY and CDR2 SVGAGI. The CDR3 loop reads CASLSTGTNQPQHF. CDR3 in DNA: TGTGCCAGCTTATCGACAGGGACCAATCAGCCCCAGCATTTT.

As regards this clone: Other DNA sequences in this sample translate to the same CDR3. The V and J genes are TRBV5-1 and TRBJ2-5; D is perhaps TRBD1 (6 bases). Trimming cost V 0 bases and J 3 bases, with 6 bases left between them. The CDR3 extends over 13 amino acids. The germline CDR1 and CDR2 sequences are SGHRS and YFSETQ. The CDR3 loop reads CASSLGQEETQYF. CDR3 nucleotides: TGCGCCAGCAGCTTGGGACAGGAAGAGACCCAGTACTTC. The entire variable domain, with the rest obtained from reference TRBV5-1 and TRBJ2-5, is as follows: KAGVTQTPRYLIKTRGQQVTLSCSPISGHRSVSWYQQTPGQGLQFLFEYFSETQRNKGNFPGRFSGRQFSNSRSEMNVSTLELGDSALYLCASSLGQEETQYFGPGTRLLVL.

This chain's CDR3 is CASSQDAVTYEQYF. The CDR3 DNA follows: TGTGCCAGCAGCCAAGACGCGGTTACCTACGAGCAGTACTTC. The V and J genes are TRBV3-1 (or the pseudogene TRBV3-2) and TRBJ2-7; D remains unclear. The CDR3 contains 14 residues. Germline values: CDR1 LGHDT, CDR2 YNNKEL (reference sequence). V shed 0 bases and J shed 2 bases, with 8 bases lying between them.

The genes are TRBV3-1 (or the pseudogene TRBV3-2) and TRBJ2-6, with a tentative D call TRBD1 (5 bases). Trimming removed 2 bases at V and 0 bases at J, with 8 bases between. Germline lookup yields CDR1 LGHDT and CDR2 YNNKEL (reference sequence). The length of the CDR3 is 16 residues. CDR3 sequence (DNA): TGTGCCAGCAGCCAATCAGGGATCTCTGGGGCCAACGTCCTGACTTTC. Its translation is CASSQSGISGANVLTF.

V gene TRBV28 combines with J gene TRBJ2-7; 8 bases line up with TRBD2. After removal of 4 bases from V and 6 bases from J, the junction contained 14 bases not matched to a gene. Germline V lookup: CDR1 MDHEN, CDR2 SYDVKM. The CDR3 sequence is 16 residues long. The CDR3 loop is CASSSYEYGRASEQYF. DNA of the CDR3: TGTGCCAGCAGTTCGTATGAATACGGGAGGGCTTCCGAGCAGTACTTC.

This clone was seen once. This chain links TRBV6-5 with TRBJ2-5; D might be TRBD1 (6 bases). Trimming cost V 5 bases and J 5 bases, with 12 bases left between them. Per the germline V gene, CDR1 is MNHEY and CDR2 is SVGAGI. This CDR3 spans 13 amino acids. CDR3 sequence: CASSTDRRETQYF. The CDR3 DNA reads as TGTGCCAGCAGTACCGACAGGAGGGAGACCCAGTACTTC.

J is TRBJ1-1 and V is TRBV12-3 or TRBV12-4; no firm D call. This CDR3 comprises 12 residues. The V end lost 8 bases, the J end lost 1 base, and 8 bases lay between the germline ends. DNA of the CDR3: TGTGCCAGCTCCTACGAGAACACTGAAGCTTTCTTT. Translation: CASSYENTEAFF.